This T cell receptor (beta chain) appears in the sequencing data of a study of tumor-infiltrating lymphocytes in localized non-small cell lung cancer. This clone occurred a few times. Clones were read by immunoSEQ multiplex PCR, and TCRdb kept only the in-frame ones, dropping some. The table lists about 11,000 clones, approximately 64% of them singletons. The ends were cut back, 6 bases at V and 1 base at J, with 16 bases in the middle. The CDR3 covers 15 residues. Germline V gives CDR1 MNHEY, CDR2 SVGAGI. The receptor was derived from a human donor with non-small cell lung cancer. This chain uses TRBV6-5 with TRBJ2-7, with D tentatively TRBD1 (7 bases). Sequencing was done on a sample of lung tumor tissue. CDR3: CASSSRAGGSYEQYF. CDR3 nucleotides: TGTGCCAGCAGCTCCCGGGCAGGGGGGTCCTACGAGCAGTACTTC.